These 15 T cell receptor beta chains share one sample of origin, sequenced in a study of blood T cells in healthy people across ages. A second PCR of 7 to 11 cycles used a sample-barcoded 5' primer and a J-beta primer mix. TCRdb passed the 5' RACE reads through MiXCR, listing each CDR3 protein once. The sample includes 1.8 million or so distinct CDR3 sequences, roughly 43% of them seen just once. Material for sequencing was blood. These receptors were obtained from a human donor in good health.

This clonotype was seen a handful of times. CDR3 in DNA: TGCGCCAGCAGCCAAGTTGGTTGGGACATTCACCAAGAGACCCAGTACTTC. The encoded protein is CASSQVGWDIHQETQYF. The chain links TRBV4-3 to TRBJ2-5; weak D call: TRBD1 (6 bases). The CDR3 totals 17 residues. V lost 1 base and J lost 0, with 15 bases in between. Germline values: CDR1 LGHNA, CDR2 YSLEER.

On this clonotype: This may be a read error: a much more frequent sequence differs by one nucleotide. The rearrangement links TRBV6-4 to TRBJ2-1, with unresolved D. In germline, CDR1 is MRHNA, CDR2 SNTAGT. CDR3 size: 13 residues. CDR3 bases: TGTGCCAGCAGTGACCATATAGACAATAAGCAGTTCTTC. It specifies CASSDHIDNKQFF.

The chain uses TRBV5-1 and TRBJ2-3; perhaps TRBD2 as D (5 bases). With 0 bases removed from V and 2 bases from J, the gap between germline ends came to 16 bases. CDR1 and CDR2 from the germline V gene are SGHRS and YFSETQ. The CDR3 has 17 residues. Written as DNA, the CDR3 is TGCGCCAGCAGCTTGGATGGAGGTGTTGGATCCACAGATACGCAGTATTTT. Its translation: CASSLDGGVGSTDTQYF.

The chain employs TRBV7-6 and TRBJ2-6; D is unresolved. V was pared by 3 bases and J by 1 base, with 13 bases between. The CDR3 spans 17 residues. The germline CDR1 and CDR2 sequences are SGHVS and FNYEAQ. CDR3 amino acids: CASSFRVANSGANVLTF. The CDR3 DNA reads TGTGCCAGCAGCTTTCGGGTAGCCAATTCTGGGGCCAACGTCCTGACTTTC.

The rearrangement joins TRBV3-1 to TRBJ2-1; 10 nucleotides line up with TRBD2. Trimming cost V 0 bases and J 7 bases; bases outside gene matches: 9. This CDR3 comprises 17 residues. From germline, CDR1 is LGHDT and CDR2 YNNKEL (reference sequence). The DNA for the CDR3 is TGTGCCAGCAGCCAAGATTTGAGCGGGGGGGCCGGGAATGAGCAGTTCTTC. Its protein is CASSQDLSGGAGNEQFF.

This clonotype came up a few times. The rearrangement links TRBV4-3 to TRBJ2-5; D is unclear. Trimming left V 3 bases short and J 3 bases short, with 14 bases between. Germline CDR1 reads LGHNA; CDR2 reads YSLEER. This CDR3 has 15 residues. CDR3 in DNA: TGCGCCAGCAGCCAGGGGTTTCATAGGAAAGAGACCCAGTACTTC. Protein product: CASSQGFHRKETQYF.

The genes are TRBV19 and TRBJ2-4; perhaps TRBD2 as D (6 bases). With 5 bases removed from V and 6 bases from J, the gap between germline ends came to 17 bases. The CDR3 totals 15 residues. CDR1 is LNHDA and CDR2 is SQIVND in the germline V gene (reference sequence). The CDR3 here is CASSSSGTLGNIQYF. CDR3 in DNA: TGTGCCAGTAGTTCATCCGGGACTCTGGGAAACATTCAGTACTTC. Using reference TRBV19 and TRBJ2-4 for the parts outside the CDR3, the full variable domain is DGGITQSPKYLFRKEGQNVTLSCEQNLNHDAMYWYRQDPGQGLRLIYYSQIVNDFQKGDIAEGYSVSREKKESFPLTVTSAQKNPTAFYLCASSSSGTLGNIQYFGAGTRLSVL.

This clonotype was observed at least ten times. V is TRBV29-1 and J is TRBJ2-5, with D unclear. This CDR3 is built from 14 residues. Trimming pared 3 bases from V and 11 bases from J, leaving 22 bases between. Germline V gene data show CDR1 as SQVTM and CDR2 as ANQGSEA. The CDR3 DNA sequence: TGCAGCGTTGAGGACCGGACCTCCCAGATAACTCAGTACTTC. It encodes CSVEDRTSQITQYF. The entire variable domain, with the rest obtained from reference TRBV29-1 and TRBJ2-5, is as follows: SAVISQKPSRDICQRGTSLTIQCQVDSQVTMMFWYRQQPGQSLTLIATANQGSEATYESGFVIDKFPISRPNLTFSTLTVSNMSPEDSSIYLCSVEDRTSQITQYFGPGTRLLVL.

Of note for this clonotype: At one boundary the junction diverges from the germline segment, which might be a read error. The chain is built from TRBV7-2 and TRBJ2-5, with D unclear. Per the germline V gene, CDR1 is SGHTA and CDR2 is FQGNSA. This CDR3 comprises 15 residues. The CDR3 sequence is CASSLYRSYQETQDF. In DNA form, the CDR3 reads TGTGCCAGCAGCTTATACCGATCGTACCAAGAGACCCAGGACTTC. The entire variable domain, with the rest obtained from reference TRBV7-2 and TRBJ2-5, is as follows: GAGVSQSPSNKVTEKGKDVELRCDPISGHTALYWYRQSLGQGLEFLIYFQGNSAPDKSGLPSDRFSAERTGGSVSTLTIQRTQQEDSAVYLCASSLYRSYQETQDFGPGTRLLVL.

CDR3 sequence: CASSPDRGLGSPLHF. The CDR3 bases are TGTGCCAGCAGCCCGGACAGGGGGCTCGGTTCACCCCTCCACTTT. The genes are TRBV7-9 and TRBJ1-6; 11 nucleotides match TRBD1. From germline, CDR1 is SEHNR and CDR2 FQNEAQ (reference sequence). Germline trimming cut 5 bases from V and 9 bases from J; bases unmatched to any gene: 6. The CDR3 is 15 residues long.

The sample holds a few counts of this clonotype. The chain combines TRBV7-9 with TRBJ2-1; 7 bases line up with TRBD1. CDR1 and CDR2 from the germline V gene are SEHNR and FQNEAQ (reference sequence). V gave up 3 bases and J gave up 3 bases; unmatched junction bases: 14. The length of the CDR3 is 18 residues. The CDR3 region has the DNA TGTGCCAGCAGCTTGGGACAGTATTTTCCCACGTTCTACAATGAGCAGTTCTTC. Its translation: CASSLGQYFPTFYNEQFF.

This chain uses TRBV7-2 with TRBJ1-4, with a weak D call TRBD1 (5 bases). The germline V gene has CDR1 SGHTA and CDR2 FQGNSA. The V end lost 5 bases, the J end lost 7 bases, and 20 bases lay between the germline ends. This CDR3 is built from 16 residues. The CDR3 nucleotides are TGTGCCAGCAGCCCCCGAGGGGCAGGGAGGGGTGAAAAACTGTTTTTT. It specifies CASSPRGAGRGEKLFF. The complete variable domain, with remaining parts taken from reference TRBV7-2 and TRBJ1-4, reads GAGVSQSPSNKVTEKGKDVELRCDPISGHTALYWYRQSLGQGLEFLIYFQGNSAPDKSGLPSDRFSAERTGGSVSTLTIQRTQQEDSAVYLCASSPRGAGRGEKLFFGSGTQLSVL.

The rearrangement links TRBV5-1 to TRBJ1-1; 10 bases are shared with TRBD1. This CDR3 is 16 amino acids long. The V gene end was trimmed by 4 bases and the J gene end by 1 base; junction bases not matched to a gene: 7. CDR1 SGHRS and CDR2 YFSETQ come from the germline V gene. This CDR3 reads CASSDLRDRGNTEAFF. The CDR3 DNA is TGCGCCAGCAGCGACCTTCGGGACAGGGGGAACACTGAAGCTTTCTTT.

The chain carries TRBV20-1 and TRBJ2-4; D might be TRBD2 (5 bases). Germline loops: CDR1 DFQATT, CDR2 SNEGSKA (reference sequence). There are 12 residues in the CDR3. V was shortened by 4 bases and J by 13 bases, with 17 bases between the two germline ends. The CDR3 bases are TGCAGTGCTAATGGGAAGGAGGACGTGCAGTACTTC. As protein: CSANGKEDVQYF.

The chain joins TRBV20-1 to TRBJ2-4; D could derive from TRBD1 or TRBD2 (5 bases each). Germline CDR1 reads DFQATT; CDR2 reads SNEGSKA (reference sequence). Trimming shortened V by 4 bases and J by 13 bases, and 20 bases separated the two germline ends. The CDR3 totals 13 residues. CDR3 amino acids: CSAMGDADNEQYF. The CDR3 nucleotides read TGCAGTGCTATGGGGGATGCCGACAATGAGCAGTACTTC.